The 30 T cell receptor beta chains below all came from one sample that was sequenced in a study of T cells after yellow fever vaccination. TCRdb itself ran the 5' RACE reads through MiXCR, one entry per CDR3 protein. The sample holds some 260,000 distinct CDR3 sequences, about 5.2% seen once. The source was CD4+ T cells sorted from PBMCs, collected on the day of the yellow fever booster vaccination. These receptors were obtained from a young man who received the YFV17D yellow fever vaccine.

The CDR3 DNA is TGTGCCAGCTCACCTAGGCGTTCAGAGACCCAGTACTTC. Its translation: CASSPRRSETQYF. This chain links TRBV18 with TRBJ2-5; D remains unclear. This CDR3 region has 13 residues. The germline V and J ends were trimmed by 3 bases and 4 bases, with 9 bases remaining between them. Germline CDR1 and CDR2: KGHSH and LQKENI.

This clonotype appeared many times. This rearrangement joins TRBV5-1 to TRBJ2-5; D ambiguous. The V end was cut by 2 bases, the J end by 7 bases, with 12 bases between. CDR1 and CDR2 (germline): SGHRS, YFSETQ. This CDR3 has 13 amino acids. As DNA, the CDR3 is TGCGCCAGCAGCTTTTCCGAATATGGGACCCAGTACTTC. This sequence encodes CASSFSEYGTQYF. The whole variable domain, remainder taken from reference TRBV5-1 and TRBJ2-5, is KAGVTQTPRYLIKTRGQQVTLSCSPISGHRSVSWYQQTPGQGLQFLFEYFSETQRNKGNFPGRFSGRQFSNSRSEMNVSTLELGDSALYLCASSFSEYGTQYFGPGTRLLVL.

V gene TRBV7-9 combines with J gene TRBJ1-2; D is unclear. The germline V gene encodes CDR1 SEHNR and CDR2 FQNEAQ (reference sequence). Trimming left V 5 bases short and J 5 bases short, with 9 bases between. The CDR3 spans 12 residues. The CDR3 coding sequence is TGTGCCAGCAGCCCGTTTGGGTATGGCTACACCTTC. Translation gives CASSPFGYGYTF.

This clonotype came up many times. The chain employs TRBV4-3 and TRBJ2-5; TRBD2 matches at 7 bases. The trim removed 0 bases at V and 5 bases at J, leaving 9 bases unmatched. The CDR3 consists of 16 residues. Germline V gene data show CDR1 as LGHNA and CDR2 as YSLEER. CDR3: CASSQDPAGRGETQYF. Written as DNA, the CDR3 is TGCGCCAGCAGCCAAGATCCGGCAGGGAGGGGCGAGACCCAGTACTTC.

CDR3: CASSLTGITGELFF. CDR3 in DNA: TGTGCCAGCTCATTAACAGGAATCACCGGGGAGCTGTTTTTT. This chain connects TRBV18 to TRBJ2-2, with TRBD1 as a possible D gene (5 bases). The V end was cut by 5 bases, the J end by 4 bases, with 11 bases between. The CDR3 spans 14 residues. The germline V gene has CDR1 KGHSH and CDR2 LQKENI.

In its sample, this clonotype was seen a few times. V gene TRBV9 combines with J gene TRBJ1-1; D possibly corresponds to TRBD1 (6 bases). Germline CDR1 and CDR2: SGDLS and YYNGEE. Trimming shortened V by 3 bases and J by 2 bases, and 20 bases separated the two germline ends. This CDR3 spans 17 amino acids. The CDR3 sequence is CASSGKQGIGVNTEAFF. The DNA of the CDR3 is TGTGCCAGCAGCGGAAAGCAGGGGATTGGGGTCAACACTGAAGCTTTCTTT.

This clonotype was seen a handful of times. V gene TRBV6-2 or TRBV6-3 combines with J gene TRBJ2-7; TRBD1 agrees at 7 bases. V trimming: 6 bases; J trimming: 7 bases; junction bases outside the gene matches: 6. This CDR3 has 12 residues. Germline V gives CDR1 MNHEY, CDR2 SVGEGT. The CDR3 region is CASSSRQGEQYF. CDR3 sequence (DNA): TGTGCCAGCAGCTCTCGACAGGGAGAGCAGTACTTC.

Only a few counts were recorded for this clonotype. The chain is built from TRBV20-1 and TRBJ1-3; D might be TRBD1 (5 bases). Trimming stripped 0 bases from V and 2 bases from J, with 11 bases between. Germline V gives CDR1 DFQATT, CDR2 SNEGSKA (reference sequence). The CDR3 covers 15 residues. CDR3: CSARDRTTTGNTIYF. CDR3 coding DNA: TGCAGTGCTAGAGATCGGACAACTACTGGAAACACCATATATTTT.

In its sample, this clonotype was seen a few times. The rearrangement uses TRBV6-6 and TRBJ2-2; 7 nucleotides agree with TRBD1. CDR3 length: 16 amino acids. In germline, CDR1 is MNHNY, CDR2 SVGAGI (reference sequence). J was trimmed by 7 bases and V by 2 bases; bases with no gene match: 10. The CDR3: CASSYPAGGLGGELFF. The DNA for the CDR3 is TGTGCCAGCAGTTACCCGGCAGGGGGTTTAGGCGGGGAGCTGTTTTTT.

The chain recombines TRBV12-5 with TRBJ2-3; maybe TRBD2 (6 bases). The CDR3 covers 15 residues. Trimming took off 6 bases at V and 2 bases at J, with 15 bases between the two ends. Germline assignment: CDR1 LGHNT and CDR2 FRNRAP. For the CDR3, the DNA is TGTGCTAGTGGAGGCGTAGCGGCCTACACAGATACGCAGTATTTT. Protein: CASGGVAAYTDTQYF.

Points on this clonotype: At one end the junction does not follow the germline gene, possibly because of a read error. CDR3 DNA sequence: TGTGCCAGCAGCTTGACGGACGCAACTAATGGAAAACTGTTTTTT. It specifies CASSLTDATNGKLFF. The V call is TRBV5-4, the J call TRBJ1-4; D gene ambiguous. CDR3 length equals 15 residues. Per germline, CDR1 SGHNT and CDR2 YYREEE (reference sequence). Full variable domain (remainder filled in from reference TRBV5-4 and TRBJ1-4): ETGVTQSPTHLIKTRGQQVTLRCSSQSGHNTVSWYQQALGQGPQFIFQYYREEENGRGNFPPRFSGLQFPNYSSELNVNALELDDSALYLCASSLTDATNGKLFFGSGTQLSVL.

This clonotype was detected ten times or more. The chain uses TRBV10-3 and TRBJ2-5; 11 bases are shared with TRBD1. The trim removed 4 bases at V and 6 bases at J, leaving 7 bases unmatched. The length of the CDR3 is 15 residues. Germline V gene sequence: CDR1 ENHRY, CDR2 SYGVKD. CDR3 region: CAISAGDRGWQTQYF. The DNA of the CDR3 is TGTGCCATCAGTGCCGGGGACAGGGGGTGGCAGACCCAGTACTTC.

The chain couples TRBV29-1 to TRBJ2-5; 10 bases match TRBD2. CDR3 length equals 14 residues. V lost 4 bases and J lost 1; bases outside the gene matches: 3. Germline V gene lookup returns CDR1 SQVTM and CDR2 ANQGSEA. CDR3 residues: CSVGTSGRQETQYF. The CDR3 coding sequence is TGCAGCGTTGGGACTAGCGGACGCCAAGAGACCCAGTACTTC.

This clonotype was seen a handful of times. The V gene is TRBV20-1, the J gene TRBJ1-1; 7 bases align to TRBD1. V lost 5 bases to trimming and J lost 7 bases; unmatched junction nucleotides: 10. Germline assignment: CDR1 DFQATT and CDR2 SNEGSKA (reference sequence). The CDR3 length is 13 residues. The CDR3 sequence: CSAPLQGGVEAFF. Written as DNA, the CDR3 is TGCAGTGCTCCCCTTCAGGGGGGGGTTGAAGCTTTCTTT.

The chain joins TRBV7-2 to TRBJ1-5; D remains ambiguous. V was clipped by 2 bases and J by 6 bases, with 8 bases between them. The germline gives CDR1 SGHTA, CDR2 FQGNSA. The CDR3 length is 13 residues. The CDR3 spells CASSLFMGQPQHF. As DNA, the CDR3 is TGTGCCAGCAGCTTATTCATGGGTCAGCCCCAGCATTTT.

This clonotype was seen more than once but under ten times. The rearrangement uses TRBV12-3 or TRBV12-4 and TRBJ2-1, with TRBD2 identical over 7 bases. The V gene end was trimmed by 2 bases and the J gene end by 5 bases; junction bases not matched to a gene: 9. CDR3 size: 16 residues. The CDR3 loop is CASSLRSGGRHNEQFF. The CDR3 nucleotides read TGTGCCAGCAGTTTACGCTCGGGGGGTCGACACAATGAGCAGTTCTTC.

This clonotype was recorded at least ten times. The V and J genes are TRBV12-3 or TRBV12-4 and TRBJ2-2; D gene unclear. V lost 6 bases and J 1 base, leaving 9 bases between the germline ends. The CDR3 is made up of 14 amino acids. The CDR3 here is CASSSALNTGELFF. DNA of the CDR3: TGTGCCAGCAGCTCCGCCCTGAACACCGGGGAGCTGTTTTTT.

The chain combines TRBV20-1 with TRBJ2-3, with D uncertain. Trimming took off 7 bases at V and 0 bases at J, with 8 bases between the two ends. Germline CDR1 reads DFQATT; CDR2 reads SNEGSKA (reference sequence). The CDR3 is 12 residues long. The CDR3 DNA is TGCAGTGAATCTCCAAGCACAGATACGCAGTATTTT. It is translated as CSESPSTDTQYF.

By proportion, this clonotype is medium-sized. The V and J genes are TRBV2 and TRBJ1-1; 7 bases line up with TRBD1. V shed 5 bases, J shed 2 bases, and the junction held 5 bases outside the gene matches. The CDR3 is made up of 14 amino acids. Germline lookup yields CDR1 SNHLY and CDR2 FYNNEI. The CDR3 bases are TGTGCCAGCAGTCTCAGACAGGGAAACACTGAAGCTTTCTTT. Translating gives CASSLRQGNTEAFF.

The chain uses TRBV20-1 and TRBJ1-4; tentative D call: TRBD1 (6 bases). Looked up from germline, CDR1 is DFQATT and CDR2 is SNEGSKA (reference sequence). The CDR3 totals 14 residues. Trimming took 3 bases from V and 3 from J, leaving 11 bases between them. The CDR3 loop reads CSASMGGSNEKLFF. Written as DNA, the CDR3 is TGCAGTGCTAGCATGGGGGGCTCTAATGAAAAACTGTTTTTT.

This clonotype showed up just a few times. This chain uses TRBV5-6 with TRBJ1-4; TRBD1 matches at 8 bases. Germline trimming cut 5 bases from V and 5 bases from J; bases unmatched to any gene: 8. From germline, CDR1 is SGHDT and CDR2 YYEEEE. This CDR3 comprises 15 residues. The CDR3 sequence is CASRLTGDGNEKLFF. CDR3 sequence (DNA): TGTGCCAGCAGGCTGACAGGGGATGGGAATGAAAAACTGTTTTTT.

This clonotype was recorded a few times. This chain joins TRBV20-1 and TRBJ1-1; unclear D gene. CDR3 length equals 17 residues. CDR1 is DFQATT and CDR2 is SNEGSKA in the germline V gene (reference sequence). Trimming cost V 3 bases and J 7 bases, with 27 bases left between them. The CDR3 loop is CSARSPGSRSGFGEAFF. CDR3 bases: TGCAGTGCTAGGAGTCCGGGATCCCGAAGCGGGTTTGGTGAAGCTTTCTTT.

The CDR3 DNA reads as TGTGCCAGCAGCCCTCAGGGAGGGCTGGGCTACACCTTC. This encodes CASSPQGGLGYTF. The V and J genes are TRBV7-2 and TRBJ1-2; D perhaps matches TRBD1 (5 bases). V lost 5 bases, J lost 8 bases, and 15 bases lay in between. In germline, CDR1 is SGHTA, CDR2 FQGNSA. The CDR3 loop spans 13 amino acids.

The CDR3 reads CSAYPGTGDEKLFF. CDR3 DNA: TGCAGTGCGTACCCCGGGACAGGTGATGAAAAACTGTTTTTT. This chain joins TRBV20-1 and TRBJ1-4; 8 nucleotides line up with TRBD1. The junction had 9 bases not matched to a gene; V was cut back by 6 bases and J by 6 bases. The germline V gene encodes CDR1 DFQATT and CDR2 SNEGSKA (reference sequence). The CDR3 totals 14 residues.

This clonotype was found a few times. V and J are TRBV5-1 and TRBJ2-5; TRBD2 matches 9 bases. This CDR3 has 18 residues. V shed 4 bases, J shed 0 bases, and the junction held 13 bases outside the gene matches. The germline V gene has CDR1 SGHRS and CDR2 YFSETQ. The CDR3 bases are TGCGCCAGCAGCCCCGGAGGGTCTAGCGGGGCCTACCAAGAGACCCAGTACTTC. It translates to CASSPGGSSGAYQETQYF.

The V gene is TRBV10-3, the J gene TRBJ2-1, with 8 bases fitting TRBD1. Germline loops: CDR1 ENHRY, CDR2 SYGVKD. The ends lost 0 bases at V and 10 bases at J; junction bases unmatched: 17. CDR3 size: 18 residues. CDR3 sequence reads: CAISESLGAGGNPGEQFF. The CDR3, as DNA: TGTGCCATCAGTGAGTCGCTCGGGGCAGGGGGCAACCCCGGGGAGCAGTTCTTC.

This CDR3 is CAADQGNYGYTF. The CDR3 coding sequence is TGTGCCGCCGATCAGGGGAACTATGGCTACACCTTC. V gene TRBV6-4 combines with J gene TRBJ1-2, with D tentatively TRBD1 (6 bases). Trimming pared 11 bases from V and 2 bases from J, leaving 12 bases between. This CDR3 is built from 12 residues. Germline V gene sequence: CDR1 MRHNA, CDR2 SNTAGT.

The chain links TRBV5-1 to TRBJ1-1, with D perhaps TRBD1 (5 bases). The CDR3 runs 15 residues. The V end was cut by 1 base, the J end by 3 bases, with 13 bases between. Germline V lookup: CDR1 SGHRS, CDR2 YFSETQ. The CDR3 here is CASSLRGPADTEAFF. CDR3 coding DNA: TGCGCCAGCAGCTTGAGGGGTCCAGCTGACACTGAAGCTTTCTTT.

The chain combines TRBV7-2 with TRBJ1-2; 7 bases agree with TRBD1. The junction had 8 bases not matched to a gene; V was cut back by 4 bases and J by 6 bases. The germline CDR1 and CDR2 sequences are SGHTA and FQGNSA. The CDR3 consists of 14 residues. CDR3 residues: CASSSFQGGDGYTF. DNA of the CDR3: TGTGCCAGCAGCTCCTTCCAAGGGGGCGATGGCTACACCTTC. The entire variable domain, with the rest obtained from reference TRBV7-2 and TRBJ1-2, is as follows: GAGVSQSPSNKVTEKGKDVELRCDPISGHTALYWYRQSLGQGLEFLIYFQGNSAPDKSGLPSDRFSAERTGGSVSTLTIQRTQQEDSAVYLCASSSFQGGDGYTFGSGTRLTVV.

The CDR3 DNA follows: TGCGCCAGCAGCTTAGCGGACGGCACCTCCTATAATTCACCCCTCCACTTT. Protein: CASSLADGTSYNSPLHF. The genes are TRBV5-1 and TRBJ1-6; no clear D. Trimming took off 2 bases at V and 0 bases at J, with 12 bases between the two ends. This CDR3 has 17 amino acids. Germline-derived CDR1 and CDR2 are SGHRS and YFSETQ.